A selection of T cell receptor beta chains follows, all from one sample in a study of CD8+CD57+ T cells in acquired aplastic anemia. TCRdb called the reads again in MiXCR, with one record for every CDR3 protein. Of roughly 500,000 distinct CDR3 sequences listed, 25% to 40% are singletons. The sequenced material came from sorted CD4+, CD8+, or CD8+CD57+ T cells (not recorded which) from PBMCs. Every receptor here comes from a human donor with aplastic anemia. Each CDR3 is given with its conserved first and last residue. D genes are given only for firm matches. Clone size is given for some rows only: seen once, a few or many times, or a class if the clone is expanded.

j_call	d_call	clone_size	v_call	cdr3_aa	cdr3_nt
TRBJ1-6	-	-	TRBV5-1	CASSLFSGRGSYNSPLHF	TGCGCCAGCAGCTTGTTTTCCGGCAGGGGATCCTATAATTCACCCCTCCACTTT
TRBJ2-5	-	-	TRBV25-1	CASSARDESRLDGRKTQYF	TGTGCCAGCAGTGCTAGAGATGAATCCCGACTAGACGGAAGAAAGACCCAGTACTTC
TRBJ1-4	TRBD1	many	TRBV29-1	CSGGDSQNEKLFF	TGCAGCGGGGGGGACAGCCAAAATGAAAAACTGTTTTTT
TRBJ1-5	-	-	TRBV20-1	CSAPDSNSDQPQHF	TGCAGTGCTCCGGACAGTAATAGCGATCAGCCCCAGCATTTT
TRBJ2-7	TRBD1	once	TRBV6-1	CASSSRTGGDEQYF	TGTGCCAGCAGCTCGAGGACAGGGGGCGACGAGCAGTACTTC
TRBJ1-2	-	few	TRBV30	CAWSLQGGGYTF	TGTGCCTGGAGTTTACAGGGAGGCGGCTACACCTTC
TRBJ1-2	-	-	TRBV4-3	CASSQDIGDKGGYTF	TGCGCCAGCAGCCAAGATATTGGGGACAAGGGTGGCTACACCTTC
TRBJ1-1	-	many	TRBV25-1	CASSGLGTEAFF	TGTGCCAGCTCAGGTCTGGGGACTGAAGCTTTCTTT
TRBJ2-1	TRBD2	many	TRBV25-1	CASSEGLAGGYEQFF	TGTGCCAGCAGTGAGGGACTAGCGGGAGGGTATGAGCAGTTCTTC
TRBJ2-5	-	many	TRBV20-1	CSATGPTQETQYF	TGCAGTGCCACGGGACCCACCCAAGAGACCCAGTACTTC
TRBJ2-7	TRBD1	many	TRBV20-1	CSARDDTGANYEQYF	TGCAGTGCTAGAGATGATACAGGGGCGAACTACGAGCAGTACTTC
TRBJ1-5	-	many	TRBV20-1	CSARTVNQPQHF	TGCAGTGCTAGGACAGTAAATCAGCCCCAGCATTTT
TRBJ2-1	TRBD2	few	TRBV9	CASSLGTSGSNNEQFF	TGTGCCAGCAGCCTCGGGACTAGCGGGAGCAACAATGAGCAGTTCTTC
TRBJ1-2	-	-	TRBV7-9	CASSPGTPADGYTF	TGTGCCAGCAGCCCCGGGACACCCGCTGATGGCTACACCTTC
TRBJ1-5	-	-	TRBV27	CASRPRGGNQPQHF	TGTGCCAGCCGCCCTCGGGGTGGCAATCAGCCCCAGCATTTT
TRBJ2-1	TRBD1	-	TRBV7-9	CTSSPRGLNEQFF	TGTACCAGCAGCCCCAGGGGGCTCAATGAGCAGTTCTTC
TRBJ2-5	TRBD2	-	TRBV10-3	CAISWTSETQYF	TGTGCCATCAGTTGGACTAGCGAGACCCAGTACTTC
TRBJ2-6	-	few	TRBV20-1	CSAWMGLAGANVLTF	TGCAGTGCCTGGATGGGTCTTGCCGGGGCCAACGTCCTGACTTTC
TRBJ1-2	-	-	TRBV15	CATSRDEGGYTF	TGTGCCACCAGCAGGGATGAGGGTGGCTACACCTTC
TRBJ2-3	-	many	TRBV29-1	CSVVGDTQYF	TGCAGCGTTGTTGGAGATACGCAGTATTTT
TRBJ2-7	-	many	TRBV19	CASSIRRQDYEQYF	TGTGCCAGTAGTATTCGGCGACAAGACTACGAGCAGTACTTC
TRBJ1-1	-	-	TRBV7-2	CASSSTYTEAFF	TGTGCCAGCAGCTCGACTTACACTGAAGCTTTCTTT
TRBJ1-2	TRBD1	-	TRBV11-2	CAISDPGGQGPYGYTF	TGTGCCATCAGTGACCCGGGCGGACAGGGACCTTATGGCTACACCTTC
TRBJ1-1	-	-	TRBV9	CASSVHTNTEALF	TGTGCCAGCAGCGTACATACGAACACTGAAGCTCTCTTT
TRBJ1-2	TRBD1	many	TRBV29-1	CSGGGGGGPGYTF	TGCAGCGGCGGAGGGGGAGGGGGCCCTGGCTACACCTTC
TRBJ2-7	TRBD2	-	TRBV6-2/TRBV6-3	CASSYSTGGYEQYF	TGTGCCAGCAGTTACTCAACGGGAGGATACGAGCAGTACTTC
TRBJ2-4	-	-	TRBV2	CASSEARILAKNIQYF	TGTGCCAGCAGTGAAGCTCGCATTCTAGCCAAAAACATTCAGTACTTC
TRBJ1-2	-	many	TRBV7-2	CASSRTENYGYTF	TGTGCCAGCAGCCGGACGGAGAACTATGGCTACACCTTC
TRBJ1-5	-	-	TRBV27	CASSLGGRINQPQHF	TGTGCCAGCAGTTTAGGCGGACGGATCAATCAGCCCCAGCATTTT
TRBJ1-1	-	many	TRBV2	CASSEGVYTEAFF	TGTGCCAGCAGTGAGGGGGTGTACACTGAAGCTTTCTTT
TRBJ1-1	-	many	TRBV10-3	CAISELSNTEAFF	TGTGCCATCAGTGAGTTATCGAACACTGAAGCTTTCTTT
TRBJ1-5	-	many	TRBV7-4	CASSLVGRSSAKQPQHF	TGTGCCAGCAGCTTAGTCGGAAGGAGCTCGGCCAAACAGCCCCAGCATTTT
TRBJ2-7	-	-	TRBV6-1	CASSREQGHEQYF	TGTGCCAGCAGCCGGGAACAGGGACACGAGCAGTACTTC
TRBJ1-2	-	many	TRBV2	CASSDSKYGYTF	TGTGCCAGCAGTGACAGCAAATATGGCTACACCTTC
TRBJ2-7	-	-	TRBV20-1	CSARLGAWEQYF	TGCAGTGCTAGACTGGGCGCTTGGGAGCAGTACTTC
TRBJ1-2	-	-	TRBV7-9	CASSRTPEGYTF	TGTGCCAGCAGTCGGACACCTGAAGGCTACACCTTC
TRBJ2-1	TRBD2	-	TRBV11-1	CASSLGGLADDNEQFF	TGTGCCAGCAGTCTCGGCGGACTAGCGGACGACAATGAGCAGTTCTTC
TRBJ1-2	-	-	TRBV30	CAWSGSHGYTF	TGTGCCTGGAGTGGGTCGCATGGCTACACCTTC
TRBJ2-7	-	few	TRBV5-8	CASSSTPGVGIEQYF	TGTGCCAGCAGCTCGACTCCCGGGGTGGGAATCGAGCAGTACTTC
TRBJ2-7	TRBD1	-	TRBV10-3	CAISEKGTGYEQYF	TGTGCCATCAGTGAGAAGGGGACAGGCTACGAGCAGTACTTC
TRBJ2-7	-	-	TRBV2	CASSDGGDEQYF	TGTGCCAGCAGTGATGGCGGGGACGAGCAGTACTTC
TRBJ1-1	TRBD1	-	TRBV6-1	CASRGNRGSTEAFF	TGTGCCAGCAGGGGAAACAGGGGGAGCACTGAAGCTTTCTTT
TRBJ2-2	-	few	TRBV7-2	CASSLAGGPGELFF	TGTGCCAGCAGCTTAGCGGGGGGACCCGGGGAGCTGTTTTTT
TRBJ1-6	-	-	TRBV3-1	CASSQSSGSLHF	TGTGCCAGCAGCCAATCTTCGGGGTCCCTCCACTTT
TRBJ2-7	-	many	TRBV7-9	CASSFSAGTYEQYF	TGTGCCAGCAGCTTCTCGGCCGGGACCTACGAGCAGTACTTC
TRBJ1-1	-	few	TRBV7-9	CASSFYREAFF	TGTGCCAGCAGCTTTTACAGGGAAGCTTTCTTT
TRBJ1-5	-	-	TRBV9	CVSGPGVIDQPQHF	TGTGTCAGCGGACCCGGGGTAATCGATCAGCCTCAGCATTTT
TRBJ2-7	-	many	TRBV7-9	CASSRQGTPYEQYF	TGTGCCAGCAGCCGCCAGGGCACCCCCTACGAGCAGTACTTC
TRBJ1-5	TRBD1	many	TRBV19	CASRTGTGNQPQHF	TGTGCCAGTAGAACCGGGACAGGTAATCAGCCCCAGCATTTT
TRBJ2-7	-	many	TRBV29-1	CSARWQNEQYF	TGCAGCGCGCGCTGGCAGAACGAGCAGTACTTC
TRBJ2-7	-	many	TRBV7-9	CASSLFSDSEQYF	TGTGCCAGCAGCTTATTTTCAGACTCCGAGCAGTACTTC
TRBJ1-6	-	many	TRBV6-1	CASSLSGGSPLHF	TGTGCCAGCAGCCTAAGCGGTGGATCACCCCTCCACTTT
TRBJ1-2	-	-	TRBV5-1	CASSSPSGGRQTNYGYTF	TGCGCCAGCAGCTCGCCATCGGGGGGACGACAAACGAACTATGGCTACACCTTC
TRBJ1-2	-	few	TRBV30	CAWSEGLQVFYGYTF	TGTGCCTGGAGCGAGGGGCTACAGGTATTCTATGGCTACACCTTC